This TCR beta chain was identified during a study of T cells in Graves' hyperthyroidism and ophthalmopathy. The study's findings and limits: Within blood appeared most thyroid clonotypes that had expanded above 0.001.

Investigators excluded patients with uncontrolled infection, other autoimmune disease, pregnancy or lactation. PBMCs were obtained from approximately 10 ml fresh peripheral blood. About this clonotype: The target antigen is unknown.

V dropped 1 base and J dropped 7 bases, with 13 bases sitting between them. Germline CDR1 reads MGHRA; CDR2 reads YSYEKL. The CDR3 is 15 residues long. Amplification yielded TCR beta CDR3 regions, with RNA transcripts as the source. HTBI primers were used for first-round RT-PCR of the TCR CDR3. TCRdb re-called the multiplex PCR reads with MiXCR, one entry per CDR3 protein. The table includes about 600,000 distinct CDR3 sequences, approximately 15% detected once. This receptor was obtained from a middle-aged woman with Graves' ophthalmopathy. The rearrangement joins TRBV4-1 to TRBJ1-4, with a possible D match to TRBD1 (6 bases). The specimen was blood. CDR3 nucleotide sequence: TGCGCCAGCAGCCAAGTCAGGGGTGGATTTGAAAAACTGTTTTTT. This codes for CASSQVRGGFEKLFF.